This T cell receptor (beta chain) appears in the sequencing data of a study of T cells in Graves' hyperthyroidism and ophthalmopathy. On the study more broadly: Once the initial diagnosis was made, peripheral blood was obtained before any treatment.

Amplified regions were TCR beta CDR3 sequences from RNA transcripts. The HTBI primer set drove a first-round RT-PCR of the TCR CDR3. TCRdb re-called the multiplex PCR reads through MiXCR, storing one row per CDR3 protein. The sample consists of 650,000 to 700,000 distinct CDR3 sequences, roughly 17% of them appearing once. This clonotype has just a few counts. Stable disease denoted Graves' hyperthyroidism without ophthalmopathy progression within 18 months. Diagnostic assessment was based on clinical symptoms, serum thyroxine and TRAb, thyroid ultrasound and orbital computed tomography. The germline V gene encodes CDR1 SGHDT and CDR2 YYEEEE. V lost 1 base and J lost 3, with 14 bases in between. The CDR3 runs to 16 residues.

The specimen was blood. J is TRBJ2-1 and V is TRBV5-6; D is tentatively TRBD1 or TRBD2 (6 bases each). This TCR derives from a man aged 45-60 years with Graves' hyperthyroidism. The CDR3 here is CASSLFGGEFYNEQFF. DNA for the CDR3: TGTGCCAGCAGCTTGTTCGGGGGCGAATTCTACAATGAGCAGTTCTTC.